Each of the 25 T cell receptor beta chains below was sequenced from the same sample in a study of patients and donors after allogeneic stem cell transplantation. TCRdb recomputed calls from the RT-PCR reads with MiXCR, one row per CDR3 protein. The table lists roughly 960,000 distinct CDR3 sequences, around 17% of them singletons. The sequenced material came from blood, either unsorted or a sorted T cell fraction (not recorded which). The source of these receptors is a human donor who was either an allogeneic HSCT recipient or a stem cell or donor lymphocyte infusion donor (not recorded which). It is not recorded whose cells these are; they may come from a transplant donor.

This clonotype has just a few counts. The V call is TRBV20-1, the J call TRBJ2-3; tentative D call: TRBD2 (6 bases). The CDR3 spans 13 residues. CDR1 and CDR2 (germline): DFQATT, SNEGSKA (reference sequence). V shed 6 bases and J shed 2 bases, with 12 bases lying between them. DNA for the CDR3: TGCAGTGCATGGCGGGGTACCACAGATACGCAGTATTTT. This codes for CSAWRGTTDTQYF.

The genes are TRBV12-3 or TRBV12-4 and TRBJ2-1; weak D call: TRBD2 (5 bases). The V and J ends lost 6 bases and 5 bases respectively, with 20 bases between them. The CDR3 loop spans 16 amino acids. For the CDR3, the DNA is TGTGCCAGCAGCCACCAGAATTTTTCGGAGGACAATGAGCAGTTCTTC. Protein: CASSHQNFSEDNEQFF.

The chain links TRBV6-5 to TRBJ2-5; D might be TRBD1 (6 bases). This CDR3 is 14 amino acids long. From germline, CDR1 is MNHEY and CDR2 SVGAGI. Trimming left V 2 bases short and J 1 base short, with 8 bases between. CDR3 sequence (DNA): TGTGCCAGCAGTTACGGCAGGGGCCAAGAGACCCAGTACTTC. It is translated as CASSYGRGQETQYF.

The chain carries TRBV12-3 or TRBV12-4 and TRBJ2-7; TRBD2 might be the D (6 bases). The CDR3 is 15 residues long. Trimming left V 4 bases short and J 4 bases short, with 17 bases between. DNA for the CDR3: TGTGCCAGCAGTTCACCGGGGGACGGAGGGTACGAGCAGTACTTC. Translating it yields CASSSPGDGGYEQYF.

This clonotype has at least ten counts. The gene calls are TRBV12-3 or TRBV12-4 and TRBJ2-7; the D call may be TRBD1 or TRBD2 (6 bases each). The V end lost 5 bases, the J end lost 8 bases, and 10 bases lay between the germline ends. The CDR3 is made up of 11 amino acids. For the CDR3, the DNA is TGTGCCAGCAGTGGGGGGCGCCAGCAGTACTTC. The encoded protein is CASSGGRQQYF.

Only a few counts were recorded for this clonotype. The chain links TRBV12-3 or TRBV12-4 to TRBJ2-3; D unresolved. V lost 4 bases and J lost 8, with 7 bases in between. This CDR3 comprises 11 residues. The CDR3 reads CASSSGPTQYF. CDR3 bases: TGTGCCAGCAGTTCCGGGCCTACGCAGTATTTT.

This clonotype was picked up a small number of times. The chain uses TRBV11-3 and TRBJ2-1; TRBD2 aligns across 7 bases. V shed 0 bases and J 12 bases; nucleotides not matched to a gene: 2. The germline gives CDR1 SGHNT, CDR2 YENEEA. CDR3 length: 12 amino acids. The CDR3 region is CASSLETGGQFF. CDR3 bases: TGTGCCAGCAGCTTAGAGACGGGGGGGCAGTTCTTC.

This clonotype has only a few counts. The chain links TRBV5-1 to TRBJ2-7; 11 nucleotides line up with TRBD1. Looked up from germline, CDR1 is SGHRS and CDR2 is YFSETQ. V was pared by 4 bases and J by 3 bases, with 3 bases of the junction left unmatched. This CDR3 has 14 amino acids. The CDR3 DNA sequence: TGCGCCAGCAGCGGACAGGGGGCGGTCTACGAGCAGTACTTC. Its protein product is CASSGQGAVYEQYF.

The chain is built from TRBV5-6 and TRBJ1-5; a possible D gene is TRBD1 (6 bases). Germline V CDR1 and CDR2: SGHDT, YYEEEE. CDR3 length: 14 residues. The V gene lost 4 bases and the J gene lost 1 base, with 9 bases spanning the gap. In nucleotides, the CDR3 is TGTGCCAGCAGCAGGGGGACAAGCAATCAGCCCCAGCATTTT. Encoded protein: CASSRGTSNQPQHF.

The chain combines TRBV11-3 with TRBJ2-1, with 7 positions matching TRBD2. The CDR3 is 15 residues long. Germline CDR1 is SGHNT and CDR2 is YENEEA. Losses at the gene ends were 2 bases for V and 4 bases for J; bases not matched to a gene: 5. CDR3 DNA: TGTGCCAGCAGCTTATCGGCTAGCGGATACAATGAGCAGTTCTTC. This translates into CASSLSASGYNEQFF.

J is TRBJ2-2 and V is TRBV20-1; TRBD2 might be the D (5 bases). Germline lookup yields CDR1 DFQATT and CDR2 SNEGSKA (reference sequence). The CDR3 covers 13 residues. Trimming removed 3 bases from V and 3 bases from J, with 8 bases in between. The CDR3: CSASWGDTGELFF. The CDR3 coding sequence is TGCAGTGCTAGTTGGGGAGACACCGGGGAGCTGTTTTTT.

The sample holds a few counts of this clonotype. The rearrangement uses TRBV25-1 and TRBJ1-6; D gene ambiguous. The V end lost 6 bases, the J end lost 12 bases, and 15 bases lay between the germline ends. Germline assignment: CDR1 MGHDK and CDR2 SYGVNS. This CDR3 has 13 residues. The CDR3 nucleotides read TGTGCCAGCAGCAGCGGAGGTGCGTTACCCCTCCACTTT. The encoded protein is CASSSGGALPLHF.

The V and J genes are TRBV6-5 and TRBJ2-3; D not resolved. The V gene's germline CDR1 is MNHEY and CDR2 SVGAGI. This CDR3 is built from 14 residues. V lost 0 bases, J lost 0 bases, and 4 bases lay in between. CDR3 nucleotide sequence: TGTGCCAGCAGTTACTCGGACAGCACAGATACGCAGTATTTT. It yields the protein CASSYSDSTDTQYF.

Written as DNA, the CDR3 is TGTGCCAGCGGAACCCATGGTGTAACGAACACCGGGGAGCTGTTTTTT. Translation: CASGTHGVTNTGELFF. The gene calls are TRBV28 and TRBJ2-2, with D unresolved. Germline V gene data show CDR1 as MDHEN and CDR2 as SYDVKM. This CDR3 has 16 residues. With 8 bases removed from V and 0 bases from J, the gap between germline ends came to 16 bases.

This clonotype was seen a handful of times. The J gene is TRBJ2-2, the V gene TRBV5-6; no reliable D call. Per germline, CDR1 SGHDT and CDR2 YYEEEE. The CDR3 extends over 14 amino acids. V dropped 0 bases and J dropped 4 bases, with 7 bases sitting between them. CDR3 residues: CASSLVLFTGELFF. Here the CDR3 DNA reads TGTGCCAGCAGCTTGGTTCTATTCACCGGGGAGCTGTTTTTT.

This chain joins TRBV3-1 and TRBJ1-1, with D perhaps matching TRBD1 (5 bases). The CDR3 extends over 15 amino acids. Germline loops: CDR1 LGHDT, CDR2 YNNKEL (reference sequence). The V end was cut by 4 bases, the J end by 8 bases, with 20 bases between. In DNA, the CDR3 is TGTGCCAGCAGCCGGGGTTGGTCGGGGGATGTGGAAGCTTTCTTT. Translation: CASSRGWSGDVEAFF.

The rearrangement links TRBV19 to TRBJ1-2; D is undetermined. Trimming took off 5 bases at V and 4 bases at J, with 11 bases between the two ends. The CDR3 has 13 amino acids. Germline V gene lookup returns CDR1 LNHDA and CDR2 SQIVND (reference sequence). CDR3 bases: TGTGCCAGTAGTGCCCTCCGCGGCTATGGCTACACCTTC. The encoded protein is CASSALRGYGYTF.

A few counts support this clonotype. V and J are TRBV12-3 or TRBV12-4 and TRBJ1-2; 7 positions match TRBD1. There are 11 residues in the CDR3. V trimming: 1 base; J trimming: 11 bases; junction bases outside the gene matches: 1. CDR3 nucleotides: TGTGCCAGCAGTTTAGGGGACAGTTACACCTTC. As protein: CASSLGDSYTF.

This clonotype turned up a few times. The chain uses TRBV27 and TRBJ2-5; no clear D. Deletions cut 0 bases from V and 5 bases from J, with 16 bases between. This CDR3 region has 16 residues. The germline CDR1 and CDR2 sequences are MNHEY and SMNVEV (reference sequence). CDR3 sequence: CASSLSLWVGRETQYF. The CDR3 DNA reads as TGTGCCAGCAGTTTATCCTTGTGGGTAGGCAGGGAGACCCAGTACTTC.

This clonotype was detected many times. The rearrangement links TRBV7-2 to TRBJ1-2; possibly TRBD1 for D (5 bases). CDR3 length: 14 amino acids. Between the trimmed V and J ends, which lost 1 base and 3 bases, there was a span of 9 bases. Germline values: CDR1 SGHTA, CDR2 FQGNSA. The DNA for the CDR3 is TGTGCCAGCAGCTTAGGGGGCTCTGACTATGGCTACACCTTC. Translating gives CASSLGGSDYGYTF.

The table lists this clonotype with a count of one. The V call is TRBV12-3 or TRBV12-4, the J call TRBJ2-5; the D gene is possibly TRBD2 (7 bases). V dropped 3 bases and J dropped 6 bases, with 14 bases sitting between them. The CDR3 is 14 amino acids. Here the CDR3 DNA reads TGTGCCAGCAGTTTTATGGGGGGGGCCCAGACCCAGTACTTC. Translating it yields CASSFMGGAQTQYF.

The J gene is TRBJ2-1, the V gene TRBV11-3; D not certain. Germline-derived CDR1 and CDR2 are SGHNT and YENEEA. CDR3 length: 14 residues. V was shortened by 4 bases and J by 5 bases, with 12 bases between the two germline ends. CDR3 residues: CASSSWIGHNEQFF. The DNA of the CDR3 is TGTGCCAGCAGCTCATGGATCGGCCACAATGAGCAGTTCTTC.

The chain has TRBV6-5 and TRBJ2-3; D not certain. The germline V gene encodes CDR1 MNHEY and CDR2 SVGAGI. The length of the CDR3 is 11 residues. V lost 6 bases and J lost 5, with 6 bases in between. This CDR3 reads CASRGLDTQYF. For the CDR3, the DNA is TGTGCCAGCAGGGGATTAGATACGCAGTATTTT.

V usage is TRBV20-1 and J usage is TRBJ2-2, with 10 bases that match TRBD1. V gave up 6 bases and J gave up 7 bases; unmatched junction bases: 5. This CDR3 comprises 13 residues. Germline V CDR1 and CDR2: DFQATT, SNEGSKA (reference sequence). The CDR3 DNA sequence: TGCAGTGCCCGGGACAGGGGTGACGGGGAGCTGTTTTTT. Protein product: CSARDRGDGELFF.

The rearrangement joins TRBV28 to TRBJ1-5, with D uncertain. CDR3 length equals 14 residues. V lost 3 bases, J lost 7 bases, and 13 bases lay in between. Germline CDR1 and CDR2: MDHEN and SYDVKM. CDR3 DNA: TGTGCCAGCAGTTTGTTAAGGGAGGACCAGCCCCAGCATTTT. Translated: CASSLLREDQPQHF.